The source of this T cell receptor (beta chain) is a study of CXCR3-negative and CXCR3-positive naive CD8 T cells. Study-wide background: The TRB read total, about 150 million, broke down to about 1.5 +/- 0.3 million reads per library. Study-wide results and caveats: Naive cells that were CXCR3-positive had more hydrophobic TRB CDR3s (compared with CXCR3-negative naive cells).

Germline V lookup: CDR1 SGHRS, CDR2 YFSETQ. This CDR3 spans 15 amino acids. Concerning this clonotype: Antigen specificity is unknown.

CD45RO-CCR7+CD27+CD95- characterized naive CD8+ T cells. TRB cDNA was prepared as libraries by UMI-labeled 5' RACE. TCRdb re-called the 5' RACE reads and gives one entry per CDR3 protein, without DNA. Recorded here are 100,000 to 150,000 distinct CDR3 sequences; the top ten clones represent about 0.48%. The sequenced material came from naive CXCR3- CD8+ T cells from blood. Subset of the sample: CD45RO-CCR7+CD27+CD95- naive CD8+ T cells lacking CXCR3 (TNR3-). The genes are TRBV5-1 and TRBJ1-2; the D call from TCRdb, TRBD1, cannot be confirmed without DNA. This TCR was sampled from a human donor in good health. Some clones in this sample may be carry-over from other donors' samples. CDR3 in amino acids: CASSLQPGQGHGYTF.